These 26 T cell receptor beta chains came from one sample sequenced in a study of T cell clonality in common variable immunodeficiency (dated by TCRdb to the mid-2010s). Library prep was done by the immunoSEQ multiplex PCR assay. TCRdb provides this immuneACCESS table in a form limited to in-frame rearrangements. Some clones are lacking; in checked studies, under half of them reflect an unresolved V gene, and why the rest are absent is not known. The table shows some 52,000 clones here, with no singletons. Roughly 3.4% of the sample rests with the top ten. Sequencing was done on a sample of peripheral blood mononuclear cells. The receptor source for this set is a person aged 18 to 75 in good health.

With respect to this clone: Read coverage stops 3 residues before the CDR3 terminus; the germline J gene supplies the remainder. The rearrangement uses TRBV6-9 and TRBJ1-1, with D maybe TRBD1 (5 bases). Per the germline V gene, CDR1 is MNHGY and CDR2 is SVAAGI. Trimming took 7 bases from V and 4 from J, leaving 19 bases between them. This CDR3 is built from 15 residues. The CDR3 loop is CASTKGGREGTEAFF. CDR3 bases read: TGTGCCAGCACCAAAGGTGGCAGGGAGGGCACTGAA.

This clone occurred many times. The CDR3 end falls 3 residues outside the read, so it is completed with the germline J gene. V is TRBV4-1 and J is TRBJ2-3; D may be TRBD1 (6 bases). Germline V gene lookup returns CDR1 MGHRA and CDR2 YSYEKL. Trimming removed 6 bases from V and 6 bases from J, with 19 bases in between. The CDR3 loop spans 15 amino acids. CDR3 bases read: TGCGCCAGCAGTCCAGGGGCCGCGATGGAGGATACG. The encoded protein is CASSPGAAMEDT. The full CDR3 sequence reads CASSPGAAMEDTQYF.

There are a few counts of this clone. The CDR3 loop is CASSTFFSPGGADTQYF. The CDR3 bases that were read are TGTGCCAGTAGCACCTTTTTTAGTCCGGGAGGGGCAGATACG. This chain uses TRBV19 with TRBJ2-3; 8 nucleotides agree with TRBD2. The read ends 3 residues early relative to the CDR3; the germline J gene fills the gap. There are 17 residues in the CDR3. The V gene end was trimmed by 6 bases and the J gene end by 4 bases; junction bases not matched to a gene: 15. Germline values: CDR1 LNHDA, CDR2 SQIVND (reference sequence).

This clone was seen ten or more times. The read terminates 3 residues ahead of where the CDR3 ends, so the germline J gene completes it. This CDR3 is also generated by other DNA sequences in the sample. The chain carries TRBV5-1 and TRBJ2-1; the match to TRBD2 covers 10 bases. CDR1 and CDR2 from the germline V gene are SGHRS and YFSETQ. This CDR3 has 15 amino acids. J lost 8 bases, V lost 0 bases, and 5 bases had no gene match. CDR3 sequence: CASSLVTSGNDEQFF. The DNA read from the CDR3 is TGCGCCAGCAGCTTGGTTACTAGCGGGAACGATGAG.

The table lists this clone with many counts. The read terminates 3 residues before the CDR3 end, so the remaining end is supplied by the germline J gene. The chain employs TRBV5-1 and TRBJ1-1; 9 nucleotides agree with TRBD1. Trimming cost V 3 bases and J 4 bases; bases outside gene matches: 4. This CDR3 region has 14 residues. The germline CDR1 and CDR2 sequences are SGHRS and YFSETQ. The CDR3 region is CASSWTGDGTEAFF. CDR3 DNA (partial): TGCGCCAGCAGCTGGACAGGGGATGGCACTGAA.

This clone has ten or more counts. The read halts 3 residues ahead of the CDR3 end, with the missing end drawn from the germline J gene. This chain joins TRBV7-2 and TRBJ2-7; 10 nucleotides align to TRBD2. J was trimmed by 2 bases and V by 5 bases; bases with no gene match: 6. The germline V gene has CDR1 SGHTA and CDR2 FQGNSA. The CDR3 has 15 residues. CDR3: CASSELAGVTYEQYF. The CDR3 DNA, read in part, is TGTGCCAGCAGCGAGCTAGCGGGAGTTACCTACGAG.

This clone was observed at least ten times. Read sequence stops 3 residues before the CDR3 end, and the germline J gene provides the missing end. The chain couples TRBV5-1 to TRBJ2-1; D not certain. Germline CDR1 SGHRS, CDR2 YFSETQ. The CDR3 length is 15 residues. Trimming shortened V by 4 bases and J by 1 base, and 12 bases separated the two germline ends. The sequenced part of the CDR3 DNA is TGCGCCAGCAGCCTCGATCTAACGTCCTACAATGAG. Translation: CASSLDLTSYNE. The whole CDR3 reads CASSLDLTSYNEQFF. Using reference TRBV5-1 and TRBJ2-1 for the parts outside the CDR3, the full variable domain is KAGVTQTPRYLIKTRGQQVTLSCSPISGHRSVSWYQQTPGQGLQFLFEYFSETQRNKGNFPGRFSGRQFSNSRSEMNVSTLELGDSALYLCASSLDLTSYNEQFFGPGTRLTVL.

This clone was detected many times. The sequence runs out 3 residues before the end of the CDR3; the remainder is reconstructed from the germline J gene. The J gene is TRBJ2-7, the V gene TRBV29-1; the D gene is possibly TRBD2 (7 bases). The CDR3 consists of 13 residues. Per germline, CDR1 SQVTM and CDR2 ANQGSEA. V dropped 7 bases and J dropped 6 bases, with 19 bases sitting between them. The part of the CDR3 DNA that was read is TGCAGCGGCACAGACGGGGGGCCGGCCGAG. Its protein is CSGTDGGPAE. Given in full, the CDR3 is CSGTDGGPAEQYF.

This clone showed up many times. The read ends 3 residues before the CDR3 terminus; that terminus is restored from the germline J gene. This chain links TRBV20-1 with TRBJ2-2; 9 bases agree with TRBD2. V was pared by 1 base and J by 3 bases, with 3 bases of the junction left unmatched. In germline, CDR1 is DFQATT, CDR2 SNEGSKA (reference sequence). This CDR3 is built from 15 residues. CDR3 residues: CSARVAGVDTGELFF. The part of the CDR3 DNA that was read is TGCAGTGCTAGAGTAGCGGGAGTCGACACCGGGGAG.

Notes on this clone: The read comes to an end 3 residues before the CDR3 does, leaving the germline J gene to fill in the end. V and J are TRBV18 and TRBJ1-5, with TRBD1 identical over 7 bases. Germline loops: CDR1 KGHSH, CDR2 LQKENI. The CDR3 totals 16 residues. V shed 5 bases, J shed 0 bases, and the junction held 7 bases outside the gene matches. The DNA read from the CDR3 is TGTGCCAGCTCAACGGGACAGAAAAATAGCAATCAGCCC. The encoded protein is CASSTGQKNSNQP. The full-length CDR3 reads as CASSTGQKNSNQPQHF.

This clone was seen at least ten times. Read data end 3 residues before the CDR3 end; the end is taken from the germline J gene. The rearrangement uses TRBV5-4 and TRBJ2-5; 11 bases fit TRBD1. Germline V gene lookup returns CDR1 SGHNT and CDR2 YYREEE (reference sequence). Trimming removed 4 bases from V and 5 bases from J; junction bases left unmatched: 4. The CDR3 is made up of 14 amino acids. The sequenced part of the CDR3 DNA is TGTGCCAGCAGCCCGGACAGGGGGCAGGAGACC. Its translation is CASSPDRGQET. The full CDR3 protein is CASSPDRGQETQYF.

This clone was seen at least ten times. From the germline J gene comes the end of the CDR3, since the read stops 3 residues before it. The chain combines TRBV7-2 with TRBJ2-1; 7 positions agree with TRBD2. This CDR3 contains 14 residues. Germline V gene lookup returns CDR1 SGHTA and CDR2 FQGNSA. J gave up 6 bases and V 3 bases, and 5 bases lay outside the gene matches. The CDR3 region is CASSFKRDGNEQFF. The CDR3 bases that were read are TGTGCCAGCAGCTTCAAGCGGGATGGCAATGAG. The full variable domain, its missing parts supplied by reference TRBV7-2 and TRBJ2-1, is GAGVSQSPSNKVTEKGKDVELRCDPISGHTALYWYRQSLGQGLEFLIYFQGNSAPDKSGLPSDRFSAERTGGSVSTLTIQRTQQEDSAVYLCASSFKRDGNEQFFGPGTRLTVL.

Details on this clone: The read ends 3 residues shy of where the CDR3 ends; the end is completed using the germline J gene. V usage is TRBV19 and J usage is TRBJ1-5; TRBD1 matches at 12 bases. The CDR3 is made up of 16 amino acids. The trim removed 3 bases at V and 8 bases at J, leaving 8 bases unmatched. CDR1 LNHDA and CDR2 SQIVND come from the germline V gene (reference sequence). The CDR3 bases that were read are TGTGCCAGTAGTATCACCGGGACAGGGGGCTGGGAGCCC. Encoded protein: CASSITGTGGWEP. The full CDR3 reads CASSITGTGGWEPQHF.

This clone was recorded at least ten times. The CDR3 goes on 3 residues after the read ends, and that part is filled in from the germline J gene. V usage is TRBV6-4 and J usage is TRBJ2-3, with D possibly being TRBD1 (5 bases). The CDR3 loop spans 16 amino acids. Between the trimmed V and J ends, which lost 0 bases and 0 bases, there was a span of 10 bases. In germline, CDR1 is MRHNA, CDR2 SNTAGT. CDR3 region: CASSDSAGPSTDTQYF. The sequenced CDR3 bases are TGTGCCAGCAGTGACTCTGCAGGGCCTAGCACAGATACG.

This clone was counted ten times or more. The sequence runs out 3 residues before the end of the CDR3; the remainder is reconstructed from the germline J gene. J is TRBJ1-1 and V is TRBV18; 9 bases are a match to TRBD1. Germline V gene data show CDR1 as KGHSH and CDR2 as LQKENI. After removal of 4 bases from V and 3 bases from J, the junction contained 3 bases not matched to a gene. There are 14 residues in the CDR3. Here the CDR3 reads CASSQGTGHTEAFF. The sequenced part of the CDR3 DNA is TGTGCCAGCTCACAGGGGACAGGGCACACTGAA. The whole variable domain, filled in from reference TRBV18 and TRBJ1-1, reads NAGVMQNPRHLVRRRGQEARLRCSPMKGHSHVYWYRQLPEEGLKFMVYLQKENIIDESGMPKERFSAEFPKEGPSILRIQQVVRGDSAAYFCASSQGTGHTEAFFGQGTRLTVV.

The DNA read from the CDR3 is TGTGCCAGTACTTTGACAGGGAGGGGCCTGAGG. This translates into CASTLTGRGLR. The whole CDR3 region reads CASTLTGRGLRAFF. The J gene is TRBJ1-1, the V gene TRBV19, with TRBD1 matching over 7 bases. The read comes to an end 3 residues before the CDR3 does, leaving the germline J gene to fill in the end. The CDR3 has 14 residues. Germline V gene sequence: CDR1 LNHDA, CDR2 SQIVND (reference sequence).

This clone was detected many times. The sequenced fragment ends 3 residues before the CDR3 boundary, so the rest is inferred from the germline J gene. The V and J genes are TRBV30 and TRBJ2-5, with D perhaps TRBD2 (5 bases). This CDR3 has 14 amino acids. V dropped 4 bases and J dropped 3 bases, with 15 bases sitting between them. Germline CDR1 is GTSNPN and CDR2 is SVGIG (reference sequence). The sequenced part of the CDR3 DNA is TGTGCCTGGACTGCAGGAGCGGCCAAAGAGACC. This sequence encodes CAWTAGAAKET. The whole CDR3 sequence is CAWTAGAAKETQYF.

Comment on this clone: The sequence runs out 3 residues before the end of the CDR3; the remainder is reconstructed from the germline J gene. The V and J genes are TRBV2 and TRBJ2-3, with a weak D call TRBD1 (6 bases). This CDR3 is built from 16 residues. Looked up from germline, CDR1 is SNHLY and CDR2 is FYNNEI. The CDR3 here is CASSANRVGGSETQYF. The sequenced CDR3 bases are TGTGCCAGCAGTGCCAACAGGGTGGGTGGTTCGGAGACG.

The CDR3 here is CASSLLDTMNTEAFF. The covered CDR3 bases are TGCGCCAGCAGCTTGTTGGACACCATGAACACTGAA. The rearrangement links TRBV5-1 to TRBJ1-1; perhaps TRBD1 as D (5 bases). The read terminates 3 residues ahead of where the CDR3 ends, so the germline J gene completes it. With 1 base removed from V and 0 bases from J, the gap between germline ends came to 10 bases. Germline V gives CDR1 SGHRS, CDR2 YFSETQ. The CDR3 sequence is 15 residues long.

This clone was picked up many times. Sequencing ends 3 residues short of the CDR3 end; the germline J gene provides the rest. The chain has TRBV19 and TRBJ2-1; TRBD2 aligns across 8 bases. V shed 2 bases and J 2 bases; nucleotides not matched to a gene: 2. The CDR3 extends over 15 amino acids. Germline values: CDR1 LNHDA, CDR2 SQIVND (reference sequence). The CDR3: CASSITSGTYNEQFF. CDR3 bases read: TGTGCCAGTAGTATAACTAGCGGAACCTACAATGAG.

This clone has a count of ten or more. The CDR3 bases that were read are TGTGCCAGCAGCGGGGGGGGTTCTAAAAACTATGGC. Protein: CASSGGGSKNYG. The whole CDR3 protein reads CASSGGGSKNYGYTF. The chain couples TRBV9 to TRBJ1-2; possibly TRBD1 for D (5 bases). The read terminates 3 residues before the CDR3 end, so the remaining end is supplied by the germline J gene. V was clipped by 3 bases and J by 2 bases, with 14 bases between them. This CDR3 has 15 residues. Germline V gene data show CDR1 as SGDLS and CDR2 as YYNGEE.

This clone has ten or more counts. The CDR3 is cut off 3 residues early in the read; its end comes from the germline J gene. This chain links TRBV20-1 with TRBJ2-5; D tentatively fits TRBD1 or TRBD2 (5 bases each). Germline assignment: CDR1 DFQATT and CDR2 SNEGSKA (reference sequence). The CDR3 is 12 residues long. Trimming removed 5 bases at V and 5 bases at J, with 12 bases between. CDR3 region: CSAVTGGETQYF. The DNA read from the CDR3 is TGCAGTGCTGTCACAGGAGGTGAGACC.

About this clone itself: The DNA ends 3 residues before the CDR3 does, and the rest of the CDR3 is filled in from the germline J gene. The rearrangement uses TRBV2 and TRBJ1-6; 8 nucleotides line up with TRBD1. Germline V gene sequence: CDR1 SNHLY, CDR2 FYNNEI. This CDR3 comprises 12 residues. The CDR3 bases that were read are TGTGCCAGCAGTTACAGGGGGGGGCCC. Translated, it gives CASSYRGGP. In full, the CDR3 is CASSYRGGPLHF.

Incomplete CDR3 DNA: TGCAGTGCTCGAACTAGCGGGAGGGCCCTCAATGAG. Encoded protein: CSARTSGRALNE. In full, the CDR3 reads CSARTSGRALNEQFF. This chain links TRBV20-1 with TRBJ2-1, with TRBD2 matching over 13 bases. The read is 3 residues too short to cover the CDR3 end, so that end is filled in from the germline J gene. CDR3 size: 15 residues. Trimming cost V 5 bases and J 6 bases; bases outside gene matches: 7. The germline CDR1 and CDR2 sequences are DFQATT and SNEGSKA (reference sequence).

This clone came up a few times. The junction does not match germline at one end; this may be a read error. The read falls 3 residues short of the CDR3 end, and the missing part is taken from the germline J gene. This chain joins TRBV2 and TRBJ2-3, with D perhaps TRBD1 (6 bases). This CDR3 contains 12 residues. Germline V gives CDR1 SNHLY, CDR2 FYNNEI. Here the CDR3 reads CAGSPQGDTQYF. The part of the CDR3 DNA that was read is TGTGCCGGCAGTCCACAGGGAGATACG.

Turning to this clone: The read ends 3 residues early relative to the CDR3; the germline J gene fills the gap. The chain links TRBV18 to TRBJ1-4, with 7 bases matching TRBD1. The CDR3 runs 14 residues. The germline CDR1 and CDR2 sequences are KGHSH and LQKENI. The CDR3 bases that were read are TGTGCCAGCTCACCACAGGGGGCTCATTCACCA. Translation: CASSPQGAHSP. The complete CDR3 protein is CASSPQGAHSPLFF.